This T cell receptor (beta chain) was documented in a study of PD-1 blockade in mismatch repair-deficient tumors. The wider study: All were previously treated, progressing patients with approximately 11 mismatch repair-deficient cancer types. Study-wide findings and caveats: Tumor-resident clones, often absent from pretreatment blood, expanded after pembrolizumab and then contracted.

Worth noting for this clone: Its antigen is not known.

Time point indicated: roughly 11-day in vitro stimulation with candidate neoantigen peptide 2. Mismatch repair deficiency was confirmed in all patients, by PCR or immunohistochemistry. Cells were stimulated 10 to 11 days with each of several ELISpot-reactive neoantigens. Data came from immunoSEQ multiplex PCR; TCRdb stores just in-frame clones and leaves some out. The profile covers about 9,800 clones, with more than 75% appearing a single time and roughly a fifth taken by the ten largest. This clonotype originated in an adult with mismatch repair-deficient cancer. The source material was cells cultured in vitro, sampled from a patient treated with pembrolizumab.

CDR3 sequence reads: CASSLAGQIYGYTF. In nucleotides, the CDR3 is TGTGCCAGCAGTTTAGCCGGACAGATCTATGGCTACACCTTC. This chain uses TRBV27 with TRBJ1-2; tentatively, D is TRBD1 (6 bases). Germline lookup yields CDR1 MNHEY and CDR2 SMNVEV (reference sequence). V gave up 2 bases and J gave up 4 bases, with 11 bases separating them. There are 14 residues in the CDR3.